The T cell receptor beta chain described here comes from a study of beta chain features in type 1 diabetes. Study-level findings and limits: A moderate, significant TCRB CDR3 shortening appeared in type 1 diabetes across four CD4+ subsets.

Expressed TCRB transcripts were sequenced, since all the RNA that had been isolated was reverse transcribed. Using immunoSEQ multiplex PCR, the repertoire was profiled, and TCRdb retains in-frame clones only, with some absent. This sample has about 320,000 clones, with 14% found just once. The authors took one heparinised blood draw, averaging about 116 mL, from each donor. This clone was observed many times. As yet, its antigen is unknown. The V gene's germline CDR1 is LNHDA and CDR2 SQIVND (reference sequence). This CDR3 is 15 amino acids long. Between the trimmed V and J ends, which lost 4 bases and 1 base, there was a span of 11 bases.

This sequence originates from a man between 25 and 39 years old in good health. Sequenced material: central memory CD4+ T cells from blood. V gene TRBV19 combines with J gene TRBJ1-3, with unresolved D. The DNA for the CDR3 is TGTGCCAGTAGTACACAGCCAGGATCTGGAAACACCATATATTTT. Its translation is CASSTQPGSGNTIYF.